The entry below gives a single T cell receptor (beta chain) sequence along with its context. J was trimmed by 7 bases and V by 5 bases; bases with no gene match: 7. CDR3 length: 14 amino acids. CDR1 MDHEN and CDR2 SYDVKM come from the germline V gene. This sample was taken from a study of blood T cell repertoires in COVID-19. The study counted Cohort 3 donors as recovered given two negative PCRs, clearance, or symptom resolution. Assay used: immunoSEQ multiplex PCR; TCRdb lists only in-frame clones, some missing. This sample yields under 200,000 clones, of which about 90% are seen a single time; 6% to 7.5% belongs to the top ten.

This chain joins TRBV28 and TRBJ2-1; 8 positions agree with TRBD2. This sequence originates from a woman in her forties or fifties who had recovered from COVID-19. The source material was PBMCs or T cells enriched from blood (not recorded which). This CDR3 reads CASSTGLEGNEQFF. The CDR3 DNA reads TGTGCCAGCAGTACGGGACTAGAGGGGAATGAGCAGTTCTTC.